These 11 T cell receptor beta chains originate from one sample sequenced in a study of blood T cells in healthy people across ages (dated by TCRdb to about 2015). The receptor library was made with 5' RACE. Sequencing was carried out with an Illumina HiSeq 2500. The second PCR ran for about 6 to 12 cycles and used a J-beta primer mix along with a sample-barcoded 5' primer. TCRdb took the public reads, trimmed them with fastp at Q25, ran MiXCR for clone calling and kept in-frame beta chains. Each record represents a unique CDR3 protein, reported with the most common genes and DNA among its rows. This sample comprises roughly 700,000 distinct CDR3 sequences, roughly 32% of them detected only once. 15% of the sample comes from the top ten. The specimen sequenced was blood. These receptors came from a woman over 75 in good health. Donor details come from another sample of the same person, matched by shared clones.

This clonotype was detected ten times or more. The rearrangement links TRBV20-1 to TRBJ2-7; TRBD1 matches 9 bases. The CDR3 totals 14 residues. CDR1 and CDR2 from the germline V gene are DFQATT and SNEGSKA (reference sequence). Trimming took 5 bases from V and 3 from J; bases not matched to a gene: 8. This chain's CDR3 is CSAPTGGRGYEQYF. In nucleotides, the CDR3 is TGCAGTGCTCCTACAGGGGGCCGAGGCTACGAGCAGTACTTC.

V usage is TRBV28 and J usage is TRBJ1-5; D perhaps matches TRBD1 (5 bases). Germline V lookup: CDR1 MDHEN, CDR2 SYDVKM. V was trimmed by 6 bases and J by 4 bases, leaving 16 bases between them. There are 15 residues in the CDR3. Here the CDR3 reads CASRGESGLNQPQHF. In nucleotides, the CDR3 is TGTGCCAGCAGGGGGGAAAGCGGCCTAAATCAGCCCCAGCATTTT.

A remark on this clonotype: This sequence may be a read error, since a much larger clone differs from it by one base. Here the CDR3 reads CASSLTRAADTQYF. CDR3 coding DNA: TGTGCCAGCAGCTTAACTAGGGCCGCAGATACGCAGTATTTT. The genes are TRBV11-2 and TRBJ2-3; D perhaps matches TRBD2 (5 bases). V was pared by 2 bases and J by 4 bases, with 10 bases between. There are 14 residues in the CDR3. From germline, CDR1 is SGHAT and CDR2 FQNNGV.

This clonotype was seen at least ten times. The J gene is TRBJ1-2, the V gene TRBV4-1; D unclear. The V and J ends lost 0 bases and 4 bases respectively, with 9 bases between them. Looked up from germline, CDR1 is MGHRA and CDR2 is YSYEKL. CDR3 length: 14 amino acids. For the CDR3, the DNA is TGCGCCAGCAGCCAAGATCCTCCTGCCTATGGCTACACCTTC. It encodes CASSQDPPAYGYTF.

Remarks on this clonotype: With a much larger clone just one base away, this may be a read error. The chain couples TRBV28 to TRBJ2-5; D perhaps matches TRBD2 (7 bases). The germline V and J ends were trimmed by 7 bases and 11 bases, with 23 bases remaining between them. Germline loops: CDR1 MDHEN, CDR2 SYDVKM. CDR3 length equals 14 residues. The CDR3 spells CASKGGGNYNEQYF. As DNA, the CDR3 is TGTGCCAGCAAGGGGGGGGGTAACTACAATGAGCAGTACTTC.

V usage is TRBV2 and J usage is TRBJ2-5; 8 bases map to TRBD1. Germline lookup yields CDR1 SNHLY and CDR2 FYNNEI. The CDR3 extends over 15 amino acids. The V gene end was trimmed by 5 bases and the J gene end by 0 bases; junction bases not matched to a gene: 5. CDR3 sequence reads: CASSPDRGNQETQYF. CDR3 bases: TGTGCCAGCAGTCCCGACAGGGGAAACCAAGAGACCCAGTACTTC.

This clonotype came up many times. J is TRBJ2-7 and V is TRBV11-3; D perhaps matches TRBD1 (5 bases). The CDR3 sequence is 13 residues long. Deletions cut 0 bases from V and 5 bases from J, with 8 bases between. The germline CDR1 and CDR2 sequences are SGHNT and YENEEA. The chain's CDR3 is CASSLDRVHEQYF. CDR3 in DNA: TGTGCCAGCAGCTTAGACAGGGTCCACGAGCAGTACTTC.

As regards this clonotype: This may be a read error, as it is one base from a much larger clone. The J gene is TRBJ2-1, the V gene TRBV30; weak D call: TRBD2 (6 bases). Germline V CDR1 and CDR2: GTSNPN, SVGIG (reference sequence). The CDR3 is 13 residues long. The CDR3 nucleotides read TGTGCCTGGAACCAAAATTCAGGACTAACTGAGGTCTTC. It specifies CAWNQNSGLTEVF.

This clonotype was observed at least ten times. The chain links TRBV5-1 to TRBJ1-1, with 9 bases lining up with TRBD1. The CDR3 runs to 16 residues. The V segment lost 5 bases and the J segment 4 bases; nucleotides outside the gene matches: 12. The germline CDR1 and CDR2 sequences are SGHRS and YFSETQ. The DNA for the CDR3 is TGCGCCAGCAGGGTCACAGGGGGCGCGGCTCTCACTGAAGCTTTCTTT. It encodes CASRVTGGAALTEAFF.

This clonotype has a count of ten or more. The chain is built from TRBV7-2 and TRBJ1-2; D possibly corresponds to TRBD1 (6 bases). This CDR3 is 14 amino acids long. Germline V lookup: CDR1 SGHTA, CDR2 FQGNSA. Trimming pared 3 bases from V and 4 bases from J, leaving 12 bases between. The chain's CDR3 is CASSFPGQSYGYTF. In DNA form, the CDR3 reads TGTGCCAGCAGCTTTCCCGGACAGTCCTATGGCTACACCTTC.

The chain has TRBV6-5 and TRBJ2-1; TRBD2 might be the D (7 bases). The germline V and J ends were trimmed by 10 bases and 5 bases, with 15 bases remaining between them. Germline V lookup: CDR1 MNHEY, CDR2 SVGAGI. This CDR3 spans 13 amino acids. The CDR3 nucleotides are TGTGCCACAAAGGGGGGGACTAACAATGAGCAGTTCTTC. It specifies CATKGGTNNEQFF.